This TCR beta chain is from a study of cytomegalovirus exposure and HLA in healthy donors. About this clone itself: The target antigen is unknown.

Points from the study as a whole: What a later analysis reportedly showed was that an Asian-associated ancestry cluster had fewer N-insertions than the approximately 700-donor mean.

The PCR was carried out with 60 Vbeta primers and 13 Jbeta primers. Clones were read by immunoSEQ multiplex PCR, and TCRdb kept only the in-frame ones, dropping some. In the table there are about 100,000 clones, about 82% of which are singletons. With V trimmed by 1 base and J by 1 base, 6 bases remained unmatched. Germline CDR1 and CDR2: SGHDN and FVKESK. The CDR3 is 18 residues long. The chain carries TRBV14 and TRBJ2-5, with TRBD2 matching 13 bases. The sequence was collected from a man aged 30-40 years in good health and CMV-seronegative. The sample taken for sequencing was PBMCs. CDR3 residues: CASSQGRLAGGIQETQYF. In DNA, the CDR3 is TGTGCCAGCAGCCAAGGACGACTAGCGGGGGGCATCCAAGAGACCCAGTACTTC. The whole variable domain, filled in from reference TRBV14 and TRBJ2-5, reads EAGVTQFPSHSVIEKGQTVTLRCDPISGHDNLYWYRRVMGKEIKFLLHFVKESKQDESGMPNNRFLAERTGGTYSTLKVQPAELEDSGVYFCASSQGRLAGGIQETQYFGPGTRLLVL.